These 11 T cell receptor beta chains were sequenced from one sample in a study of OX40 agonist ivuxolimab in advanced cancers. Assay used: immunoSEQ multiplex PCR; TCRdb lists only in-frame clones, some missing. The sample has approximately 70,000 clones; around 88% are singletons. Sequencing used CD4+ or CD8+ T cells sorted from blood, obtained in a trial of the OX40 agonist ivuxolimab. All receptors come from an adult with an advanced solid tumor such as melanoma, head and neck, liver or kidney cancer.

CDR3 loop: CASRSGTGTYEQYF. The CDR3, as DNA: TGTGCCAGCAGATCTGGGACAGGCACCTACGAGCAGTACTTC. The chain uses TRBV6-1 and TRBJ2-7, with 8 bases fitting TRBD1. The ends lost 6 bases at V and 2 bases at J; junction bases unmatched: 6. Germline CDR1 MNHNS, CDR2 SASEGT. The CDR3 covers 14 residues.

J is TRBJ2-1 and V is TRBV5-1; 9 bases match TRBD2. The length of the CDR3 is 15 residues. Trimming cost V 3 bases and J 6 bases; bases outside gene matches: 7. The germline gives CDR1 SGHRS, CDR2 YFSETQ. This CDR3 reads CASSYRTSEGNEQFF. In DNA form, the CDR3 reads TGCGCCAGCAGCTACCGGACTAGCGAAGGCAATGAGCAGTTCTTC.

This clone appeared a single time. This chain connects TRBV15 to TRBJ2-3, with 9 bases lining up with TRBD2. The germline V gene has CDR1 LNHNV and CDR2 YYDKDF (reference sequence). The trim removed 0 bases at V and 4 bases at J, leaving 11 bases unmatched. The CDR3 is 18 residues long. DNA of the CDR3: TGTGCCACCAGCAGAGATCTGGGCGGGGGGGCCCTTGCAGATACGCAGTATTTT. It translates to CATSRDLGGGALADTQYF.

The CDR3 bases are TGTGCCTGGAGTGTACAGAGAAATCAGCCCCAGCATTTT. It codes for CAWSVQRNQPQHF. The chain is built from TRBV30 and TRBJ1-5, with D unresolved. Trimming stripped 0 bases from V and 4 bases from J, with 7 bases between. The CDR3 sequence is 13 residues long. The germline CDR1 and CDR2 sequences are GTSNPN and SVGIG (reference sequence).

This chain joins TRBV5-1 and TRBJ2-3; D possibly corresponds to TRBD1 (7 bases). In germline, CDR1 is SGHRS, CDR2 YFSETQ. Trimming removed 1 base from V and 3 bases from J, with 12 bases in between. The CDR3 runs to 15 residues. CDR3 nucleotides: TGCGCCAGCAGCTTGCCAGGGGGGATAACAGATACGCAGTATTTT. Protein sequence: CASSLPGGITDTQYF.

The chain is built from TRBV11-1 and TRBJ2-1; 8 bases fit TRBD2. The V gene's germline CDR1 is SGHAT and CDR2 FQDESV (reference sequence). The CDR3 is 14 amino acids. V gave up 5 bases and J gave up 8 bases; unmatched junction bases: 8. The CDR3 loop reads CASSLRGGPDEQFF. The CDR3 DNA is TGTGCCAGCAGCCTACGGGGGGGCCCGGATGAGCAGTTCTTC.

The rearrangement links TRBV6-1 to TRBJ2-2; 8 bases map to TRBD1. J lost 4 bases, V lost 3 bases, and 7 bases had no gene match. The CDR3 is 16 amino acids. Germline V gene sequence: CDR1 MNHNS, CDR2 SASEGT. In DNA, the CDR3 is TGTGCCAGCAGTGAGCCAGGGGGCGTCGGCACCGGGGAGCTGTTTTTT. It is translated as CASSEPGGVGTGELFF.

This clone was picked up one time. V and J are TRBV7-3 and TRBJ2-2; tentatively, D is TRBD1 (6 bases). This CDR3 contains 14 residues. The V gene lost 8 bases and the J gene lost 1 base, with 11 bases spanning the gap. CDR1 and CDR2 (germline): SGHTA, FQGTGA. The CDR3 nucleotides read TGTGCCAGCGGTCAGGGGATGAACACCGGGGAGCTGTTTTTT. Its translation is CASGQGMNTGELFF.

The J gene is TRBJ2-1, the V gene TRBV11-3; 8 bases are a match to TRBD1. The CDR3 is 15 amino acids. The germline gives CDR1 SGHNT, CDR2 YENEEA. J lost 8 bases, V lost 1 base, and 7 bases had no gene match. CDR3 residues: CASSLGGQALDEQFF. The CDR3 coding sequence is TGTGCCAGCAGCTTAGGGGGACAGGCTCTGGATGAGCAGTTCTTC.

The chain carries TRBV19 and TRBJ1-5; D gene ambiguous. The CDR3 sequence is 14 residues long. Per germline, CDR1 LNHDA and CDR2 SQIVND (reference sequence). Trimming pared 7 bases from V and 0 bases from J, leaving 10 bases between. CDR3 in DNA: TGTGCCAGTAATCCCGGCTATAGCAATCAGCCCCAGCATTTT. Translating it yields CASNPGYSNQPQHF.

In this sample, this clone turned up once. V usage is TRBV9 and J usage is TRBJ2-3; D unresolved. Germline V gives CDR1 SGDLS, CDR2 YYNGEE. Trimming cost V 4 bases and J 5 bases, with 14 bases left between them. The CDR3 has 14 residues. The CDR3 DNA reads as TGTGCCAGCAGCAAGACCCTCATGGGAGATACGCAGTATTTT. This codes for CASSKTLMGDTQYF.